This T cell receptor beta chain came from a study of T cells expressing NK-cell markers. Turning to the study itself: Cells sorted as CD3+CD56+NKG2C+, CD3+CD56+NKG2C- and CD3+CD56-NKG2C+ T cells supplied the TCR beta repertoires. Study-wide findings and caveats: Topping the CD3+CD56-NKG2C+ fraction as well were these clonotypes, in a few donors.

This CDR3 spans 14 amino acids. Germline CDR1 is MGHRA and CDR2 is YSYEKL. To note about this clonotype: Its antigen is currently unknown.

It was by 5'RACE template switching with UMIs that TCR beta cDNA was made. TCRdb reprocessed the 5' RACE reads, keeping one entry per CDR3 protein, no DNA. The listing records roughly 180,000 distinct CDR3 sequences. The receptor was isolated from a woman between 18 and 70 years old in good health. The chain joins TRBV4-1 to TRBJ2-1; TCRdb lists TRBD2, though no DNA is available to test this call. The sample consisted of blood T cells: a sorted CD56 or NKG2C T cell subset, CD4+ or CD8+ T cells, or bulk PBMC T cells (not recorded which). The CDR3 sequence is CASSPIAGAGEQFF.